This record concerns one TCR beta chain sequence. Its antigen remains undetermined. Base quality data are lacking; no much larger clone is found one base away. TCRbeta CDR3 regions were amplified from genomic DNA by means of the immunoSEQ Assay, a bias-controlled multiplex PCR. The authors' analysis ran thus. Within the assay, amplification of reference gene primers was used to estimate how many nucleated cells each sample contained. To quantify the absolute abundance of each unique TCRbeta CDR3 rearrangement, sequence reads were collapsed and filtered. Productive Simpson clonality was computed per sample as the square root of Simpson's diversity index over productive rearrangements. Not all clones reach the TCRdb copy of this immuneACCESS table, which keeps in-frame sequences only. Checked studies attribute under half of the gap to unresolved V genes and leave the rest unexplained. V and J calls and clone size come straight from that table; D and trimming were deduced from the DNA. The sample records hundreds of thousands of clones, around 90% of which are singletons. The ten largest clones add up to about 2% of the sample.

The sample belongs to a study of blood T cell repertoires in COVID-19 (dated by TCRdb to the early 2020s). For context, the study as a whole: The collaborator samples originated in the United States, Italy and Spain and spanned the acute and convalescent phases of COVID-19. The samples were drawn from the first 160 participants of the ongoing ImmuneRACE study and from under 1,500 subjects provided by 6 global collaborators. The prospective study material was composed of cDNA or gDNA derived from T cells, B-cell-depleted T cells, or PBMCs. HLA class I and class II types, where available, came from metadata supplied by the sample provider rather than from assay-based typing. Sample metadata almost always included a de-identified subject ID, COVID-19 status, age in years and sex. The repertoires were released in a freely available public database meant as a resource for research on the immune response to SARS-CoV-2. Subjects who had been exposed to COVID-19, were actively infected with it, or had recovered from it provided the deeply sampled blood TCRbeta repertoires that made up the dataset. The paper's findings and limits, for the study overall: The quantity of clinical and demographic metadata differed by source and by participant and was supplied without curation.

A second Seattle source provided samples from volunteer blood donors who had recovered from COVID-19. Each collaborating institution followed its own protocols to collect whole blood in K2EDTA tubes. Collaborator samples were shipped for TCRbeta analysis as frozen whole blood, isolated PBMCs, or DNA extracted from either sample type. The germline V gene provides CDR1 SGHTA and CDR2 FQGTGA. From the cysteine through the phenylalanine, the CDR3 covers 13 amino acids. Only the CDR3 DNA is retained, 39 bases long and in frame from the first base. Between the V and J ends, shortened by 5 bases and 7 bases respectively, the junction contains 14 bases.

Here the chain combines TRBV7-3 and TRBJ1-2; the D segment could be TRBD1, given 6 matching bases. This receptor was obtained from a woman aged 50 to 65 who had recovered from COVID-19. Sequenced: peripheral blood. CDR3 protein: CASSQSGAAGYTF. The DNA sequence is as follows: TGTGCCAGCAGCCAGTCAGGGGCGGCTGGCTACACCTTC.